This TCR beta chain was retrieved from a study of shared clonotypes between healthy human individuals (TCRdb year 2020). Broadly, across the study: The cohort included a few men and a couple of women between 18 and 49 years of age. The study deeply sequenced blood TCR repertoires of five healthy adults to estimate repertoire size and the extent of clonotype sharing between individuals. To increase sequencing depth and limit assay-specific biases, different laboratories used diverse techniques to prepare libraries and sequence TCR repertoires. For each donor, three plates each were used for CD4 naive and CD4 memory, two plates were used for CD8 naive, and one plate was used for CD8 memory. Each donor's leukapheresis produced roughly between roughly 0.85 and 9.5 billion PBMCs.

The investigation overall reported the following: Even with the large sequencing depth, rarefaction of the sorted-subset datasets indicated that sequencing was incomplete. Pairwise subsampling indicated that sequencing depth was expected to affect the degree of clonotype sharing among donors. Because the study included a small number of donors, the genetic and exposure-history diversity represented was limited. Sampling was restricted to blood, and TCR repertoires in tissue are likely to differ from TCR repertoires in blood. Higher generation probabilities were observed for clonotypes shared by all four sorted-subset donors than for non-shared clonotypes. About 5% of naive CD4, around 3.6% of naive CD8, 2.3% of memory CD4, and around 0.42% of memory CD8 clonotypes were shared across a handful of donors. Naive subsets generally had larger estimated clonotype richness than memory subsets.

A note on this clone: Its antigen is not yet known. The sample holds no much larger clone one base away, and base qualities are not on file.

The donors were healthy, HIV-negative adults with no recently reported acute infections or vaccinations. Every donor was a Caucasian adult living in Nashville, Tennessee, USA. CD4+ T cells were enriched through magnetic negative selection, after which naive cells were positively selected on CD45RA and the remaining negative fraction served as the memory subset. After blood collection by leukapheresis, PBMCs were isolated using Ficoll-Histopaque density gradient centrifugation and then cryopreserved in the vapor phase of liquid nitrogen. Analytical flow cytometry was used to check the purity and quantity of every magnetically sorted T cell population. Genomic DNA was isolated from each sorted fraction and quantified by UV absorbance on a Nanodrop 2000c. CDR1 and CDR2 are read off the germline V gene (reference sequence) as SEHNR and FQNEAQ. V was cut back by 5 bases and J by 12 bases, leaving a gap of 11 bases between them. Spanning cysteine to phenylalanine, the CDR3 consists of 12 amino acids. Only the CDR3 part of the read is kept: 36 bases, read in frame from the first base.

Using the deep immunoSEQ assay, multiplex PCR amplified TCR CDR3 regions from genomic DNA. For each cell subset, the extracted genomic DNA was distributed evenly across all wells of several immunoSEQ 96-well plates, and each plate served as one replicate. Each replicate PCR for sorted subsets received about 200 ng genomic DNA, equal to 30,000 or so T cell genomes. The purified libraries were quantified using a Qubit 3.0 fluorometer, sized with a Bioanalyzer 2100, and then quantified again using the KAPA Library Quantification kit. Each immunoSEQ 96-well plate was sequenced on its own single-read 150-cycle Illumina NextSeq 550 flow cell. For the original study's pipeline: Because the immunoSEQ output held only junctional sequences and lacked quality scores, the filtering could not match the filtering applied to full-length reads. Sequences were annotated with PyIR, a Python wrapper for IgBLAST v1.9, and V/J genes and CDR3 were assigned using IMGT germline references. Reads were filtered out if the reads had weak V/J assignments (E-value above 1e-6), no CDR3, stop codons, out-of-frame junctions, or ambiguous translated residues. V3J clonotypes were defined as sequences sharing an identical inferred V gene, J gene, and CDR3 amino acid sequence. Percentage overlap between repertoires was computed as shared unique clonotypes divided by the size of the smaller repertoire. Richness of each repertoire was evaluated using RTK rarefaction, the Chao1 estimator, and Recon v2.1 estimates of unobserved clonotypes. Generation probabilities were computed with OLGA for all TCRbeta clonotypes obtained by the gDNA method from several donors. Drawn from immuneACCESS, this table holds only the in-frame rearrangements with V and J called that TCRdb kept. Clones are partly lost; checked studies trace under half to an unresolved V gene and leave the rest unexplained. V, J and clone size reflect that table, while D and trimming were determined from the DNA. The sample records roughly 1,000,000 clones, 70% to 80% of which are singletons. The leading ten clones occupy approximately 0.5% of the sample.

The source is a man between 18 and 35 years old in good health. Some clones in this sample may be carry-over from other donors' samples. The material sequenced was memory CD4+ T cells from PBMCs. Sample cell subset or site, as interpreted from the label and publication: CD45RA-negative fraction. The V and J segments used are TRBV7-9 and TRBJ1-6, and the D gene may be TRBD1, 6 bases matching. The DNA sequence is TGTGCCAGCAGCAGAGGACAGCTACCCCTCCACTTT. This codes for CASSRGQLPLHF.